The present T cell receptor beta chain was sequenced within a study of regulatory T cells in long-lasting Graves disease. This clonotype was seen many times. With 6 bases removed from V and 9 bases from J, the gap between germline ends came to 17 bases. The CDR3 is made up of 13 amino acids. HTBI primers from iRepertoire and Arm-PCR of CDR3 regions yielded the TCR beta libraries. TCRdb fed the multiplex PCR reads into MiXCR, producing one record per CDR3 protein. The repertoire holds 350,000 to 500,000 distinct CDR3 sequences, over 15% seen once, with around a quarter in the top ten. Time point denoted: newly diagnosed GD, antithyroid drugs for less than 3 months. The TCR library was prepared using RNA isolated from PBMCs. The sample was also reused in another study, on T cells in Graves' hyperthyroidism and ophthalmopathy. Per that paper: For the diagnoses, clinical symptoms, serum thyroxine and TRAb, thyroid ultrasound and orbital computed tomography were used.

The specimen comprised peripheral blood mononuclear cells (PBMCs), sampled at new diagnosis, from a patient treated with antithyroid drugs. This sequence originates from a woman aged 18-30 years with Graves disease. The J gene is TRBJ2-5, the V gene TRBV12-3 or TRBV12-4; the D is unclear. CDR3 residues: CASSPTRPGPQYF. The CDR3 coding sequence is TGTGCCAGCAGCCCCACTCGACCGGGCCCCCAGTACTTC.